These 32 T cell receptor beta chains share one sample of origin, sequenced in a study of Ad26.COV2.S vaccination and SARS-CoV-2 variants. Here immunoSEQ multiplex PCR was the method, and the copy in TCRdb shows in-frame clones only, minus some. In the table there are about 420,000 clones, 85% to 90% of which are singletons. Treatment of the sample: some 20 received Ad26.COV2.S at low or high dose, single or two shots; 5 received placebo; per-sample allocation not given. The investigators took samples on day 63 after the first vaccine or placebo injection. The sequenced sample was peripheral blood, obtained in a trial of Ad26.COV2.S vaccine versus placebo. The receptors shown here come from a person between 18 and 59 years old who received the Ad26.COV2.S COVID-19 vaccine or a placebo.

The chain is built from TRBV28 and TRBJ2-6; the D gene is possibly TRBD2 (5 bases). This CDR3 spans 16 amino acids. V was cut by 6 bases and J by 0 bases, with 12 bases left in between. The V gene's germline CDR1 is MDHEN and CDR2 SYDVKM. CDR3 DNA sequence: TGTGCCAGCAGCCGGGCGGGCCACTCTGGGGCCAACGTCCTGACTTTC. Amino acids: CASSRAGHSGANVLTF. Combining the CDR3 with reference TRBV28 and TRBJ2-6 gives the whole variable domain DVKVTQSSRYLVKRTGEKVFLECVQDMDHENMFWYRQDPGLGLRLIYFSYDVKMKEKGDIPEGYSVSREKKERFSLILESASTNQTSMYLCASSRAGHSGANVLTFGAGSRLTVL.

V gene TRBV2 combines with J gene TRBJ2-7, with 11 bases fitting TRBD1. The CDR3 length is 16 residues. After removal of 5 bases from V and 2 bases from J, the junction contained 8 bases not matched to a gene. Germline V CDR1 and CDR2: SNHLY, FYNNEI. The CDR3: CASSTHSGQGAYEQYF. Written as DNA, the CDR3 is TGTGCCAGCAGTACCCACTCGGGACAGGGGGCCTACGAGCAGTACTTC.

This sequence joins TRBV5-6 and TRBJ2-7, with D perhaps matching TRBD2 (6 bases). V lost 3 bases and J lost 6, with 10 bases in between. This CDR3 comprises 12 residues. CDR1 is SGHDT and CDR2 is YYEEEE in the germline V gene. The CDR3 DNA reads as TGTGCCAGCAGCTCGGGGGTGGGCGAGCAGTACTTC. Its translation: CASSSGVGEQYF.

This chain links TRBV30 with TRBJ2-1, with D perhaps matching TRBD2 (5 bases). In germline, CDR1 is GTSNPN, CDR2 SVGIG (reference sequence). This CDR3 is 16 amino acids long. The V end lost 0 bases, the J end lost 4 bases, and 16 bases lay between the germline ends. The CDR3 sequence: CAWSVSGWGEYNEQFF. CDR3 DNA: TGTGCCTGGAGTGTATCGGGGTGGGGAGAGTACAATGAGCAGTTCTTC.

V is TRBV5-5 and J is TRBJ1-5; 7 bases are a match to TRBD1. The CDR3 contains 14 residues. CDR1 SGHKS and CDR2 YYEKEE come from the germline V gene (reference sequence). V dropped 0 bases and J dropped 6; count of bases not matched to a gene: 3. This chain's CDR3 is CASSLGQGGQPQHF. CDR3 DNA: TGTGCCAGCAGCTTGGGGCAGGGGGGTCAGCCCCAGCATTTT.

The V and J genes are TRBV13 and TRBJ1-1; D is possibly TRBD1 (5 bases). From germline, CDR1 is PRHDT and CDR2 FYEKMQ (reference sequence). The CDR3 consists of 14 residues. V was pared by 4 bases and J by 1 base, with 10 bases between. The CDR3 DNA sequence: TGTGCCAGCAGCTCCTCGGACAAGAACACTGAAGCTTTCTTT. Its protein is CASSSSDKNTEAFF.

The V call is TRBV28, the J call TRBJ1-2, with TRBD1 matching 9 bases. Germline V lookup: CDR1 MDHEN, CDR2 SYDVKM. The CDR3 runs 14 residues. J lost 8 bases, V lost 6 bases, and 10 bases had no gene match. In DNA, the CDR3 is TGTGCCAGCAGCGTAAAACAGGGGGCGCGGGGCTACACCTTC. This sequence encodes CASSVKQGARGYTF.

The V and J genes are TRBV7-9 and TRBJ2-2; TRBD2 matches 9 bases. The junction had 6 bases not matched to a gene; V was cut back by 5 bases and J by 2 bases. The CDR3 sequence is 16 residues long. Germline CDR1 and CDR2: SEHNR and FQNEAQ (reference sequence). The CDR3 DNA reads TGTGCCAGCAGCCCAAGCGGGGGGAAAAACACCGGGGAGCTGTTTTTT. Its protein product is CASSPSGGKNTGELFF.

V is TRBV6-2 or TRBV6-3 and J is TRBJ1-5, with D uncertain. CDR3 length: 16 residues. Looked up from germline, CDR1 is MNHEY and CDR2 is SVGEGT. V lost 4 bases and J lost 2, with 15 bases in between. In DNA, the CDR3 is TGTGCCAGCAGTTCCGTTGGAGGGCTCGGCAATCAGCCCCAGCATTTT. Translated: CASSSVGGLGNQPQHF.

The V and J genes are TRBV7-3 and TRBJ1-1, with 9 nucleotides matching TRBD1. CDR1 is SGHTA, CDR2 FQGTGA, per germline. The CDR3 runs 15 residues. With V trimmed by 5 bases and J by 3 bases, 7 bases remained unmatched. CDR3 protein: CASSPSDRGDTEAFF. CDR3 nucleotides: TGTGCCAGCAGCCCTTCGGACAGGGGTGACACTGAAGCTTTCTTT.

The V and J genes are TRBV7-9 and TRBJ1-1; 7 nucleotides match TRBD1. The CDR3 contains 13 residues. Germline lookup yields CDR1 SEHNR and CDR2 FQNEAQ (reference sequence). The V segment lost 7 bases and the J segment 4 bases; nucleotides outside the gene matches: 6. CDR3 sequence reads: CASNSQGGTEAFF. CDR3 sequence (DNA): TGTGCCAGCAACTCGCAGGGGGGCACTGAAGCTTTCTTT.

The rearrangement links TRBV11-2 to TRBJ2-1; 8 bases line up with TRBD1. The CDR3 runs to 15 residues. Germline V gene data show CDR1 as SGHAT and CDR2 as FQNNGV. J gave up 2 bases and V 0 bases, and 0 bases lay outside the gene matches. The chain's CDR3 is CASSLEDRAYNEQFF. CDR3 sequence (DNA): TGTGCCAGCAGCTTAGAGGACAGGGCCTACAATGAGCAGTTCTTC.

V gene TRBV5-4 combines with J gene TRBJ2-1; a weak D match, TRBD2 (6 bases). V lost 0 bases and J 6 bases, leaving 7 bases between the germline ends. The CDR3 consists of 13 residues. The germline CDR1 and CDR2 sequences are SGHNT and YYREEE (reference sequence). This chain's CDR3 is CASSLGTTNEQFF. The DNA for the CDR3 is TGTGCCAGCAGCTTGGGGACTACCAATGAGCAGTTCTTC.

In nucleotides, the CDR3 is TGCGCCAGCAGCTTGGGAGACAGGGATGACATTCAGTACTTC. Its protein product is CASSLGDRDDIQYF. The J gene is TRBJ2-4, the V gene TRBV5-1, with TRBD1 matching 7 bases. Germline loops: CDR1 SGHRS, CDR2 YFSETQ. The CDR3 has 14 amino acids. Germline trimming cut 0 bases from V and 8 bases from J; bases unmatched to any gene: 5.

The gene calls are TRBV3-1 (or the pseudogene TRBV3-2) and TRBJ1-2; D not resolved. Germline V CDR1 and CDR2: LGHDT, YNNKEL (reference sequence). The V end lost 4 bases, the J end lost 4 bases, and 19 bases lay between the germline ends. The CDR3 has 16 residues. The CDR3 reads CASSPLSRQRTYGYTF. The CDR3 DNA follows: TGTGCCAGCAGCCCACTCTCGAGGCAACGGACCTATGGCTACACCTTC.

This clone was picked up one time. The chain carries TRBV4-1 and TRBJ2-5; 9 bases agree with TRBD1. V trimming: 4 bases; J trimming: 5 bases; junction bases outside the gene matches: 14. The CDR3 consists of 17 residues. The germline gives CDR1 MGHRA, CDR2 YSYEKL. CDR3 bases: TGCGCCAGCAGCCCTGCTGGGGGGACAGGGAGCGGGGAGACCCAGTACTTC. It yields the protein CASSPAGGTGSGETQYF.

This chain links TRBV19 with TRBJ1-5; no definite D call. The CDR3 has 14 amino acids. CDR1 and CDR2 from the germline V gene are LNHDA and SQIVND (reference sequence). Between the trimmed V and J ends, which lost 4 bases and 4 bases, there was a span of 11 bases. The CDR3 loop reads CASSNTQRNQPQHF. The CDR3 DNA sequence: TGTGCCAGTAGTAACACGCAGAGAAATCAGCCCCAGCATTTT.

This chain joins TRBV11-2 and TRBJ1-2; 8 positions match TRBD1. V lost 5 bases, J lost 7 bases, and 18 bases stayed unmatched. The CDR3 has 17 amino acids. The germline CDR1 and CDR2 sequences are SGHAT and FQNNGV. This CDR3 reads CASSPNINQGAIGGYTF. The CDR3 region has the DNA TGTGCCAGCAGCCCTAATATAAACCAGGGGGCAATTGGTGGCTACACCTTC.

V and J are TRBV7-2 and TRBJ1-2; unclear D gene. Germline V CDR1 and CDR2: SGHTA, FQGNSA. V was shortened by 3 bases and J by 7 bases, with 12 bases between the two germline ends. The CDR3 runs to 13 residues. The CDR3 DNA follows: TGTGCCAGCAGCTTTAATCGGGTCCTTGGCTACACCTTC. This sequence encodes CASSFNRVLGYTF.

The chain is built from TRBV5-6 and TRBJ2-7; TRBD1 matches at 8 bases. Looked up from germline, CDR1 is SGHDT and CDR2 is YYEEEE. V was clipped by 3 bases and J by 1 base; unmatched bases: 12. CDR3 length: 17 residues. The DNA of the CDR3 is TGTGCCAGCAGCTCTCTACTTCGACAGGGGTTGTCCTACGAGCAGTACTTC. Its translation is CASSSLLRQGLSYEQYF. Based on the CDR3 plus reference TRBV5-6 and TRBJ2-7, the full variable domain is DAGVTQSPTHLIKTRGQQVTLRCSPKSGHDTVSWYQQALGQGPQFIFQYYEEEERQRGNFPDRFSGHQFPNYSSELNVNALLLGDSALYLCASSSLLRQGLSYEQYFGPGTRLTVT.

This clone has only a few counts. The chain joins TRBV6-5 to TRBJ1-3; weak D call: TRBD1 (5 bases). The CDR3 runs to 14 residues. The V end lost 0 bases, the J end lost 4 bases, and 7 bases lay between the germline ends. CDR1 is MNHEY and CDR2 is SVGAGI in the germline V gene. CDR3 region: CASSYSSGGNTIYF. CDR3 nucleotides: TGTGCCAGCAGTTACTCGTCAGGGGGAAACACCATATATTTT.

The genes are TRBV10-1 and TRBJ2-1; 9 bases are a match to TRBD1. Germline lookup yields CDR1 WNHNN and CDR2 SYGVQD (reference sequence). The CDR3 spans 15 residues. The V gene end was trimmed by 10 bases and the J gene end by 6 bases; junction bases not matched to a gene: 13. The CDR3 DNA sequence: TGCGCCACCATACACCGGGACAGGGTTTTCAATGAGCAGTTCTTC. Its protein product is CATIHRDRVFNEQFF.

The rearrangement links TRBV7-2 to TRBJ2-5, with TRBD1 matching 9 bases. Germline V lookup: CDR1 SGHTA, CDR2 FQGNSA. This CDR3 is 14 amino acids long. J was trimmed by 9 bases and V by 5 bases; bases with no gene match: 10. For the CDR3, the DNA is TGTGCCAGCAGCCCGGGACAGGGTTTACAGGCCCAGTACTTC. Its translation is CASSPGQGLQAQYF.

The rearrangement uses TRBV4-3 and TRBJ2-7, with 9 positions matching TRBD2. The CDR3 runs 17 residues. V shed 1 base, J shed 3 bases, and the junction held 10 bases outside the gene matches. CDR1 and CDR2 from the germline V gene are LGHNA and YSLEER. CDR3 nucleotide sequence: TGCGCCAGCAGCCAAGCGTTTAGCGGGGGTCGCATCTACGAGCAGTACTTC. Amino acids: CASSQAFSGGRIYEQYF.

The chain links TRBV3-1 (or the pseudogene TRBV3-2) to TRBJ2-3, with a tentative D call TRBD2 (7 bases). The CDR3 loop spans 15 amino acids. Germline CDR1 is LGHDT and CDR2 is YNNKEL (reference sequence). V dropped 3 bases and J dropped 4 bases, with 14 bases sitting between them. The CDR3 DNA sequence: TGTGCCAGCAGCCAGAGGGGGGGGGCTCCAGATACGCAGTATTTT. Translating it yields CASSQRGGAPDTQYF.

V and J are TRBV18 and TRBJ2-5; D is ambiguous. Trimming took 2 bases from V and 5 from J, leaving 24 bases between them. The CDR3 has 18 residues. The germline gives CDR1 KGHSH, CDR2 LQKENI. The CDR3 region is CASSPFSAELLSLETQYF. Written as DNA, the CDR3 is TGTGCCAGCTCACCATTTTCCGCGGAGCTTTTATCCTTGGAGACCCAGTACTTC.

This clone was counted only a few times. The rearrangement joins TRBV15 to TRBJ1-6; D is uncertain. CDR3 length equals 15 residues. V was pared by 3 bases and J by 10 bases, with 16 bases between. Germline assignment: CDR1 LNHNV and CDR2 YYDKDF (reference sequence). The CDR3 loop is CATSSQAEGYSPLHF. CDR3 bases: TGTGCCACCAGCAGCCAGGCCGAAGGGTACTCACCCCTCCACTTT.

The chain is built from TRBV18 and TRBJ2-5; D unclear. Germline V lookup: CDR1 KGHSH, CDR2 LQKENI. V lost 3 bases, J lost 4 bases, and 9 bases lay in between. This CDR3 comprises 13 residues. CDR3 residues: CASSPGSPETQYF. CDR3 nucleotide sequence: TGTGCCAGCTCACCTGGCTCTCCAGAGACCCAGTACTTC.

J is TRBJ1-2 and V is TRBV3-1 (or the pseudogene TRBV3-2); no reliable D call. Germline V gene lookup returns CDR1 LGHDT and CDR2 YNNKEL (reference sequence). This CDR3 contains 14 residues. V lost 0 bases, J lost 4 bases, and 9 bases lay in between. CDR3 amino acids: CASSQDRPIYGYTF. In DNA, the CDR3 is TGTGCCAGCAGCCAAGATAGGCCGATCTATGGCTACACCTTC.

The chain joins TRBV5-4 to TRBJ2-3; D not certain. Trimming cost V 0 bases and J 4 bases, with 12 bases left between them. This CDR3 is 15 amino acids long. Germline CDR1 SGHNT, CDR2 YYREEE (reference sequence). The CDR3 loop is CASSLGGWRADTQYF. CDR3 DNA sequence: TGTGCCAGCAGCTTGGGGGGTTGGAGAGCAGATACGCAGTATTTT.

The CDR3 region has the DNA TGTGCCAGCAGGGGGGGGCAGGAGGTGAGGACCGGGGAGCTGTTTTTT. This codes for CASRGGQEVRTGELFF. The rearrangement links TRBV3-1 (or the pseudogene TRBV3-2) to TRBJ2-2, with a weak D call TRBD2 (7 bases). CDR1 is LGHDT and CDR2 is YNNKEL in the germline V gene (reference sequence). Trimming took 6 bases from V and 5 from J, leaving 19 bases between them. The CDR3 sequence is 16 residues long.

CDR3 nucleotides: TGTGCCAGCAGCATTAGCGGGGGGCTCTACGAGCAGTACTTC. Amino acids: CASSISGGLYEQYF. V is TRBV5-4 and J is TRBJ2-7, with 10 bases fitting TRBD2. Germline V gives CDR1 SGHNT, CDR2 YYREEE (reference sequence). This CDR3 is built from 14 residues. Trimming cost V 4 bases and J 3 bases; bases outside gene matches: 4.